This T cell receptor beta chain was observed in a study of glioma-infiltrating T cells (TCRdb year 2016). Turning to the overall study: TCR alpha- and beta-chain repertoires were sequenced from glioma tissue, non-neoplastic brain tissue and matched peripheral blood mononuclear cells. To measure how far tissue and blood T-cell populations diverged, each tissue-infiltrating repertoire was compared against the peripheral blood repertoire of the same patient. The paired cohort was made up of three low-grade glioma patients, 7 or 8 primary glioblastoma patients and three non-glioma patients who contributed non-neoplastic brain tissue. What the research found in general, with its limitations: Very few CDR3 sequences were shared between tissue and blood, attributed to high CDR3 diversity and limited sampling. The group comparisons were based on small numbers of patients: three non-neoplastic, three low-grade glioma and seven to nine glioblastoma patients. VJ-independent divergence between tissue and blood was below expectation in non-neoplastic patients but above expectation in all gliomas, especially low-grade gliomas.

On this clonotype: The antigen this receptor binds is unknown. One base away lies a much larger clone, so this may be a sequencing read error.

TCR alpha and beta CDR3 regions were amplified with the iRepertoire nested amplicon-rescue multiplex PCR (arm-PCR) platform from RNA. The input for one-step reverse transcription and amplification was roughly 100-450 ng of either tissue mRNA or PBMC total RNA. Following bead purification, Illumina adapters were added by a secondary multiplex PCR, and the libraries were gel-purified between 200 and 400 bp. Internal 6-nucleotide barcodes were carried by the libraries and were used for demultiplexing. The libraries were sequenced on an Illumina MiSeq using 2x220 or 2x250 nucleotide paired-end reads. Per the original workflow: Paired reads were merged with FLASH 1.2.11 and aligned to the GRCh37 human genome with BWA-MEM before extracting TRA and TRB reads. V and J assignment used an IMGT-derived reference of cassette sequences and CDR3 motifs that included pseudogenes. Three-frame translation of reads was performed, and productive CDR3s were defined as those with a C...FGXG motif and no stop codons. Clonotypes were defined as unique combinations of V-J cassette pair and CDR3 amino acid sequence. Reads were filtered by Hamming distance, with the threshold set by the sequence error rate of each sample in mapped regions. Clones were called with MiXCR by TCRdb after fastp trimmed the public reads at Q25, and only in-frame beta chains were retained. Records with the same CDR3 protein are collapsed into one entry carrying the most frequent genes and DNA. Clone size and V and J calls follow TCRdb, not the original study. This sample is represented by around 170,000 distinct CDR3 sequences; around 45% of them were singletons. The top ten clones comprise over 4% of the sample.

From its cysteine to its phenylalanine, the CDR3 spans 10 amino acids. The entry retains the CDR3 DNA only, 30 bases that are in frame from base 1. CDR1 is given as SQVTM and CDR2 as ANQGSEA, both from the germline V gene. Sequenced input: glioma tissue, nonneoplastic brain tissue, or PBMCs (not recorded which). This receptor was identified in a human donor with low-grade glioma or glioblastoma, undergoing nonglioma brain surgery, or in good health (not recorded which). The rearranged segments are TRBV29-1 and TRBJ2-3; there is no confident call for the D gene. CDR3 reads: CRVRLDTQYF. The nucleotide sequence reads as follows: TGCAGAGTTCGCTTAGATACGCAGTATTTT.